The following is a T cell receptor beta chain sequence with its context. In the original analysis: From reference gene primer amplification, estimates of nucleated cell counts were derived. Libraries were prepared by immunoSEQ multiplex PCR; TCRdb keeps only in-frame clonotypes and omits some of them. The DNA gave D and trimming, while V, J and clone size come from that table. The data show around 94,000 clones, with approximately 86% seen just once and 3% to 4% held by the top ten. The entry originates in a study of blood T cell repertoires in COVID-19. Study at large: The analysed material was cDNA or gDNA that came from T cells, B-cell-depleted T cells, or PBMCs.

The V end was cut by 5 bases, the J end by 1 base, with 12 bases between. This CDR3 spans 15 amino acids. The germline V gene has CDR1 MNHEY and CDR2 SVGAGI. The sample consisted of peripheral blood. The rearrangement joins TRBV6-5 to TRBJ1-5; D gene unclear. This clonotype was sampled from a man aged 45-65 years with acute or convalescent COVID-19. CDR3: CASSLHGASNQPQHF. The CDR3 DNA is TGTGCCAGCAGTCTTCACGGAGCGAGCAATCAGCCCCAGCATTTT.